A single sample gave rise to the 13 T cell receptor beta chains below, sequenced in a study of a mutant IDH1 vaccine in newly diagnosed glioma. For these receptors, no antigen is known. Clones were read by immunoSEQ multiplex PCR, and TCRdb kept only the in-frame ones, dropping some. The data contain about 30,000 clones, 65% to 85% of them singletons. Time point in this sample: week 23, last vaccination. Each vaccine dose was 300 ug of mutant IDH1 20-mer peptide, with topical imiquimod. The starting material was PBMCs, obtained from a glioma patient whose treatment included an IDH1 peptide vaccine. The source is a woman aged 18-35 years with glioma.

The gene calls are TRBV5-1 and TRBJ2-7, with a possible D match to TRBD2 (5 bases). Between the trimmed V and J ends, which lost 0 bases and 2 bases, there was a span of 12 bases. Germline V gene data show CDR1 as SGHRS and CDR2 as YFSETQ. The CDR3 has 15 residues. The CDR3 protein is CASSLDGSGTYEQYF. DNA for the CDR3: TGCGCCAGCAGCTTGGACGGAAGCGGCACCTACGAGCAGTACTTC.

The rearrangement joins TRBV25-1 to TRBJ2-2; the match to TRBD1 covers 8 bases. This CDR3 is 16 amino acids long. With 4 bases clipped from V and 1 base from J, the junction kept 5 bases outside the gene matches. Per germline, CDR1 MGHDK and CDR2 SYGVNS. CDR3 bases: TGTGCCAGCAGTGCTTACGGACAGGGGAACACCGGGGAGCTGTTTTTT. The encoded protein is CASSAYGQGNTGELFF.

The chain joins TRBV14 to TRBJ1-5, with a weak D call TRBD1 (5 bases). CDR1 is SGHDN, CDR2 FVKESK, per germline. The CDR3 extends over 17 amino acids. V was pared by 0 bases and J by 6 bases, with 18 bases between. DNA of the CDR3: TGTGCCAGCAGCCAAGATACCGGGGGGAAGAACACTCAGCCCCAGCATTTT. Its translation is CASSQDTGGKNTQPQHF.

This clone occurred once. V is TRBV14 and J is TRBJ2-2; a possible D gene is TRBD2 (6 bases). This CDR3 has 15 residues. V was shortened by 2 bases and J by 3 bases, with 10 bases between the two germline ends. Germline V gives CDR1 SGHDN, CDR2 FVKESK. CDR3 loop: CASSQRRDHTGELFF. As DNA, the CDR3 is TGTGCCAGCAGCCAAAGGAGGGATCACACCGGGGAGCTGTTTTTT.

The chain has TRBV4-1 and TRBJ1-5; possibly TRBD1 for D (5 bases). Trimming removed 0 bases from V and 4 bases from J, with 10 bases in between. The CDR3 has 15 residues. The germline gives CDR1 MGHRA, CDR2 YSYEKL. This chain's CDR3 is CASSQDRTGNQPQHF. In DNA, the CDR3 is TGCGCCAGCAGCCAAGACCGAACAGGTAATCAGCCCCAGCATTTT.

The CDR3 spells CASAYRGTEAFF. CDR3 bases: TGTGCCAGCGCATACAGGGGGACTGAAGCTTTCTTT. This chain links TRBV7-8 with TRBJ1-1, with 8 bases lining up with TRBD1. Germline CDR1 and CDR2: SGHVS and FQNEAQ. CDR3 length: 12 amino acids. J lost 5 bases, V lost 8 bases, and 4 bases had no gene match.

The gene calls are TRBV27 and TRBJ2-7; D is unresolved. Between the trimmed V and J ends, which lost 3 bases and 3 bases, there was a span of 6 bases. The CDR3 contains 12 residues. Germline loops: CDR1 MNHEY, CDR2 SMNVEV (reference sequence). The CDR3: CASSLLGYEQYF. The CDR3 DNA reads as TGTGCCAGCAGTTTGTTGGGCTACGAGCAGTACTTC.

The rearrangement joins TRBV27 to TRBJ1-2; 8 nucleotides align to TRBD1. J was trimmed by 4 bases and V by 8 bases; bases with no gene match: 12. The CDR3 has 15 residues. Germline V gene data show CDR1 as MNHEY and CDR2 as SMNVEV (reference sequence). CDR3 protein: CASYTTQGVSYGYTF. The CDR3 DNA follows: TGTGCCAGCTATACCACACAGGGGGTCTCCTATGGCTACACCTTC.

The CDR3 spells CSVEFLGGAGGNTIYF. CDR3 DNA sequence: TGCAGCGTTGAATTTCTTGGGGGCGCGGGAGGAAACACCATATATTTT. The chain carries TRBV29-1 and TRBJ1-3, with D maybe TRBD1 (6 bases). Trimming stripped 2 bases from V and 4 bases from J, with 18 bases between. The germline gives CDR1 SQVTM, CDR2 ANQGSEA. The CDR3 is 16 amino acids. Combining the CDR3 with reference TRBV29-1 and TRBJ1-3 gives the whole variable domain SAVISQKPSRDICQRGTSLTIQCQVDSQVTMMFWYRQQPGQSLTLIATANQGSEATYESGFVIDKFPISRPNLTFSTLTVSNMSPEDSSIYLCSVEFLGGAGGNTIYFGEGSWLTVV.

This clone was found once. The gene calls are TRBV15 and TRBJ2-7; 7 bases agree with TRBD2. CDR3 size: 14 residues. Unmatched junction bases numbered 4, after V lost 0 bases and J lost 5 bases. The V gene's germline CDR1 is LNHNV and CDR2 YYDKDF (reference sequence). In DNA, the CDR3 is TGTGCCACCAGCAGAGACGGGAGGTTAGACGAGCAGTACTTC. Protein: CATSRDGRLDEQYF.

This chain joins TRBV6-1 and TRBJ2-5, with a weak D call TRBD2 (6 bases). CDR1 MNHNS and CDR2 SASEGT come from the germline V gene. This CDR3 contains 14 residues. V dropped 2 bases and J dropped 5 bases, with 12 bases sitting between them. The CDR3 DNA follows: TGTGCCAGCAGTGAACTGGAGCGGGTGGAGACCCAGTACTTC. Translating gives CASSELERVETQYF.

The CDR3 DNA reads TGTGCCTGGAGTGTAGGTGGAGTTGACAATGAGCAGTTCTTC. It specifies CAWSVGGVDNEQFF. This chain joins TRBV30 and TRBJ2-1; D gene uncertain. In germline, CDR1 is GTSNPN, CDR2 SVGIG (reference sequence). The germline V and J ends were trimmed by 0 bases and 5 bases, with 11 bases remaining between them. The CDR3 runs to 14 residues.

The V call is TRBV2, the J call TRBJ1-1; the D gene is possibly TRBD1 (5 bases). V dropped 6 bases and J dropped 1 base, with 12 bases sitting between them. The CDR3 extends over 14 amino acids. The germline V gene has CDR1 SNHLY and CDR2 FYNNEI. DNA of the CDR3: TGTGCCAGCAGCCTACCCGGGACGAACACTGAAGCTTTCTTT. Amino acid sequence: CASSLPGTNTEAFF.